Listed here are 20 T cell receptor beta chains from one sample, sequenced in a study of T cell clones after liver transplantation. Profiled with immunoSEQ multiplex PCR; TCRdb holds only in-frame clones, not every one. The sample lists about 20,000 clones; approximately 80% were seen once. This sample comprised CD8+ T cells from blood, obtained 54 months after liver transplant. Receptors were obtained from a human patient who received a liver transplant. The T cells may come from the graft donor.

This clone was seen a single time. This rearrangement joins TRBV28 to TRBJ2-7, with TRBD2 as a possible D gene (6 bases). Trimming cost V 4 bases and J 0 bases, with 13 bases left between them. From germline, CDR1 is MDHEN and CDR2 SYDVKM. CDR3 size: 15 residues. The CDR3 spells CASSSPGLSSYEQYF. As DNA, the CDR3 is TGTGCCAGCAGTTCTCCGGGACTGAGCTCCTACGAGCAGTACTTC.

V gene TRBV28 combines with J gene TRBJ2-7, with D maybe TRBD1 (5 bases). Germline CDR1 reads MDHEN; CDR2 reads SYDVKM. Trimming left V 4 bases short and J 2 bases short, with 9 bases between. The CDR3 contains 13 residues. The CDR3 loop reads CASSSQVAYEQYF. CDR3 sequence (DNA): TGTGCCAGCAGTTCACAGGTCGCCTACGAGCAGTACTTC.

The chain uses TRBV28 and TRBJ2-3, with TRBD2 matching over 8 bases. Germline CDR1 is MDHEN and CDR2 is SYDVKM. The CDR3 consists of 21 residues. V was clipped by 2 bases and J by 0 bases; unmatched bases: 19. CDR3 sequence: CASSLRYRGGRLGISTDTQYF. The CDR3, as DNA: TGTGCCAGCAGTTTACGGTATCGGGGGGGCCGGTTAGGGATCAGCACAGATACGCAGTATTTT.

This clone was recorded only once. This sequence joins TRBV15 and TRBJ1-4; D gene unclear. The V end lost 5 bases, the J end lost 0 bases, and 4 bases lay between the germline ends. This CDR3 contains 13 residues. Germline V CDR1 and CDR2: LNHNV, YYDKDF (reference sequence). CDR3 sequence (DNA): TGTGCCACCAGCGGGGCAACTAATGAAAAACTGTTTTTT. Translation: CATSGATNEKLFF. Full variable domain (missing parts from reference TRBV15 and TRBJ1-4): DAMVIQNPRYQVTQFGKPVTLSCSQTLNHNVMYWYQQKSSQAPKLLFHYYDKDFNNEADTPDNFQSRRPNTSFCFLDIRSPGLGDTAMYLCATSGATNEKLFFGSGTQLSVL.

The count of this clone is one. This sequence joins TRBV7-9 and TRBJ2-2; 9 bases line up with TRBD1. Unmatched junction bases numbered 2, after V lost 3 bases and J lost 3 bases. This CDR3 has 15 residues. Germline assignment: CDR1 SEHNR and CDR2 FQNEAQ (reference sequence). CDR3 sequence (DNA): TGTGCCAGCAGCTTTAGGACAGGGGACACCGGGGAGCTGTTTTTT. It translates to CASSFRTGDTGELFF.

This rearrangement joins TRBV7-6 to TRBJ1-5; unclear D gene. V lost 5 bases and J lost 3, with 11 bases in between. The CDR3 runs 14 residues. CDR1 and CDR2 from the germline V gene are SGHVS and FNYEAQ. CDR3 in amino acids: CASSPSGLNQPQHF. The CDR3 region has the DNA TGTGCCAGCAGCCCGTCGGGCCTCAATCAGCCCCAGCATTTT.

The chain links TRBV27 to TRBJ1-6; tentative D call: TRBD1 (5 bases). CDR1 MNHEY and CDR2 SMNVEV come from the germline V gene (reference sequence). The V end was cut by 4 bases, the J end by 2 bases, with 6 bases between. The CDR3 contains 14 residues. Written as DNA, the CDR3 is TGTGCCAGCAGTTGGGGACCCTATAATTCACCCCTCCACTTT. It encodes CASSWGPYNSPLHF.

This sequence joins TRBV11-1 and TRBJ1-2; no reliable D call. Trimming stripped 5 bases from V and 4 bases from J, with 11 bases between. The CDR3 consists of 13 residues. Germline CDR1 SGHAT, CDR2 FQDESV (reference sequence). This CDR3 reads CASSLGNTYGYTF. The CDR3 DNA reads as TGTGCCAGCAGCCTAGGGAACACCTATGGCTACACCTTC.

This rearrangement joins TRBV2 to TRBJ2-2; tentatively, D is TRBD1 or TRBD2 (5 bases each). Trimming pared 11 bases from V and 2 bases from J, leaving 9 bases between. Germline V gene data show CDR1 as SNHLY and CDR2 as FYNNEI. This CDR3 has 12 amino acids. As DNA, the CDR3 is TGTGCCGGGGGAGATAACACCGGGGAGCTGTTTTTT. The encoded protein is CAGGDNTGELFF.

In this sample, this clone turned up many times. The rearrangement uses TRBV2 and TRBJ2-7; TRBD2 agrees at 11 bases. V lost 3 bases and J lost 4; bases outside the gene matches: 8. In germline, CDR1 is SNHLY, CDR2 FYNNEI. CDR3 length equals 16 residues. The CDR3 spells CASSESGLAGGYEQYF. DNA of the CDR3: TGTGCCAGCAGTGAGAGTGGTCTAGCGGGGGGATACGAGCAGTACTTC.

CDR3 residues: CASGNNEQFF. CDR3 sequence (DNA): TGTGCCAGCGGGAACAATGAGCAGTTCTTC. This chain joins TRBV9 and TRBJ2-1, with D uncertain. The CDR3 contains 10 residues. CDR1 and CDR2 (germline): SGDLS, YYNGEE. V was shortened by 7 bases and J by 5 bases, with 4 bases between the two germline ends.

This clone has just a few counts. The genes are TRBV14 and TRBJ2-1; no clear D gene. This CDR3 is 15 amino acids long. Germline assignment: CDR1 SGHDN and CDR2 FVKESK. V dropped 0 bases and J dropped 10 bases, with 16 bases sitting between them. The CDR3 protein is CASSQDITPLTEQFF. The CDR3 DNA reads TGTGCCAGCAGCCAAGATATAACCCCATTGACAGAGCAGTTCTTC.

CDR3 nucleotide sequence: TGTGCCAGCAGTGGGTCTTTAGGCTACGAGCAGTACTTC. Translation gives CASSGSLGYEQYF. This sequence joins TRBV6-1 and TRBJ2-7; D not resolved. The germline V gene encodes CDR1 MNHNS and CDR2 SASEGT. V dropped 4 bases and J dropped 3 bases, with 10 bases sitting between them. The length of the CDR3 is 13 residues.

This sequence joins TRBV19 and TRBJ2-7; D not certain. V was cut by 3 bases and J by 1 base, with 10 bases left in between. The CDR3 is made up of 14 amino acids. Germline lookup yields CDR1 LNHDA and CDR2 SQIVND (reference sequence). The CDR3 DNA sequence: TGTGCCAGTAGTATCTTAGACGGGTCCTACGAGCAGTACTTC. Protein product: CASSILDGSYEQYF.

By sample share, this clone is medium-sized. This chain uses TRBV6-6 with TRBJ2-7, with TRBD1 matching 7 bases. V lost 8 bases and J lost 5; bases outside the gene matches: 9. The germline gives CDR1 MNHNY, CDR2 SVGAGI (reference sequence). This CDR3 region has 13 residues. The CDR3, as DNA: TGTGCCAGCGACGTGGGACAGACCAACGAGCAGTACTTC. Its protein product is CASDVGQTNEQYF.

This chain uses TRBV28 with TRBJ1-5; TRBD1 is a possible D gene (6 bases). Trimming left V 8 bases short and J 3 bases short, with 20 bases between. The CDR3 is 16 amino acids. The germline gives CDR1 MDHEN, CDR2 SYDVKM. The CDR3 reads CASRNTGTTFNQPQHF. In DNA form, the CDR3 reads TGTGCCAGCCGAAACACCGGGACAACCTTCAATCAGCCCCAGCATTTT. Full variable domain (rest looked up from reference TRBV28 and TRBJ1-5): DVKVTQSSRYLVKRTGEKVFLECVQDMDHENMFWYRQDPGLGLRLIYFSYDVKMKEKGDIPEGYSVSREKKERFSLILESASTNQTSMYLCASRNTGTTFNQPQHFGDGTRLSIL.

The chain links TRBV29-1 to TRBJ1-2, with a possible D match to TRBD1 (5 bases). CDR3 length: 17 residues. Trimming cost V 0 bases and J 8 bases, with 25 bases left between them. Looked up from germline, CDR1 is SQVTM and CDR2 is ANQGSEA. Here the CDR3 DNA reads TGCAGCGTTGAAGATCCTGGGGCTTCACCGGGCCCGGGAGGCTACACCTTC. Translated, it gives CSVEDPGASPGPGGYTF.

The rearrangement links TRBV18 to TRBJ2-2; D is undetermined. The CDR3 runs to 15 residues. V gave up 0 bases and J gave up 7 bases, with 12 bases separating them. The germline CDR1 and CDR2 sequences are KGHSH and LQKENI. The CDR3 nucleotides are TGTGCCAGCTCACCACCGGCCTACTCAAGCGGGGAGCTGTTTTTT. It translates to CASSPPAYSSGELFF.

This chain joins TRBV5-1 and TRBJ2-2; TRBD1 aligns across 10 bases. With V trimmed by 2 bases and J by 4 bases, 5 bases remained unmatched. Germline CDR1 and CDR2: SGHRS and YFSETQ. The CDR3 is 16 residues long. CDR3 bases: TGCGCCAGCAGCTTCTATGGGACAGGGGTCACCGGGGAGCTGTTTTTT. It translates to CASSFYGTGVTGELFF. Looking up the rest from reference TRBV5-1 and TRBJ2-2 gives the full variable domain: KAGVTQTPRYLIKTRGQQVTLSCSPISGHRSVSWYQQTPGQGLQFLFEYFSETQRNKGNFPGRFSGRQFSNSRSEMNVSTLELGDSALYLCASSFYGTGVTGELFFGEGSRLTVL.

This chain links TRBV27 with TRBJ2-7; D unclear. Germline CDR1 reads MNHEY; CDR2 reads SMNVEV (reference sequence). V was shortened by 3 bases and J by 0 bases, with 6 bases between the two germline ends. This CDR3 spans 13 amino acids. CDR3 coding DNA: TGTGCCAGCAGTTTGGCGACCTCCTACGAGCAGTACTTC. Translating gives CASSLATSYEQYF.